This T cell receptor (beta chain) was recorded in a study of PD-1 blockade in classical Hodgkin lymphoma. The sample's time point: cycle 4 day 1 (C4D1), after around six weeks of nivolumab. Every patient experienced relapse after autologous stem cell transplantation, and brentuximab vedotin exposure varied. CDR3 length equals 13 residues. Germline CDR1 LNHDA, CDR2 SQIVND (reference sequence). V lost 5 bases to trimming and J lost 6 bases, with 13 bases between them. Generated by immunoSEQ multiplex PCR, the TCRdb table keeps only in-frame clones and is missing some. The sample lists about 39,000 clones; more than 60% were seen once. Of note for this clone: Its antigen remains unknown.

Study results and limitations: Anyone who began nivolumab under 1 year after ASCT was excluded. Newly diagnosed patients had diversity similar to the baseline diversity of complete responders. In CD4+ cells, TCR diversity went up significantly by C4D1, but in CD8+ cells it did not. Before treatment, TCR diversity in newly diagnosed patients was reportedly lower than in healthy donors.

The clonotype was recovered from a human donor with classical Hodgkin lymphoma. The starting material was peripheral blood mononuclear cells (PBMCs), obtained before the fourth cycle of nivolumab. The rearrangement joins TRBV19 to TRBJ1-2; maybe TRBD1 (5 bases). The CDR3 spells CASSLGLLNGYTF. The DNA for the CDR3 is TGTGCCAGTAGTCTGGGACTTCTTAATGGCTACACCTTC.